The 18 T cell receptor beta chains below come from one sample, sequenced in a study of monozygotic twins with inflammatory bowel disease (dated by TCRdb to about 2019). Library method: 5' RACE. Data came from an Illumina HiSeq 2500. After TCRdb reprocessed the reads, each CDR3 protein sequence was kept as one row, without DNA. The sample table records 150,000 to 200,000 distinct CDR3 sequences. The ten largest clones capture approximately 2.8% of the sample. Sequenced: blood. The receptors come from a human donor with ulcerative colitis or Crohn's disease, or a healthy co-twin of an affected twin (not recorded which).

This chain connects TRBV12-3 or TRBV12-4 to TRBJ2-3. This CDR3 has 16 residues. The CDR3 loop reads CASSFQPAARPDTQYF.

This chain uses TRBV7-6 with TRBJ2-4; with no DNA, the TCRdb D assignment of TRBD1 cannot be verified. The CDR3 has 13 amino acids. Germline V gives CDR1 SGHVS, CDR2 FNYEAQ. The CDR3 spells CASSPGFRDIQYF. Together with reference TRBV7-6 and TRBJ2-4, the CDR3 gives the full variable domain: GAGVSQSPRYKVTKRGQDVALRCDPISGHVSLYWYRQALGQGPEFLTYFNYEAQQDKSGLPNDRFSAERPEGSISTLTIQRTEQRDSAMYRCASSPGFRDIQYFGAGTRLSVL.

The V call is TRBV4-3, the J call TRBJ1-6; lacking DNA, the TRBD1 call made by TCRdb goes unchecked. Germline CDR1 LGHNA, CDR2 YSLEER. The length of the CDR3 is 18 residues. Here the CDR3 reads CASSQGSAPRQDNSPLHF.

The V call is TRBV5-1, the J call TRBJ2-1; the D gene TCRdb calls, TRBD1, cannot be checked with no DNA. The CDR3 spans 20 residues. CDR1 SGHRS and CDR2 YFSETQ come from the germline V gene. CDR3 loop: CASGYPGQGELAGGSDEQFF.

V gene TRBV20-1 combines with J gene TRBJ2-5. This CDR3 region has 12 residues. CDR1 is DFQATT, CDR2 SNEGSKA, per germline (reference sequence). The CDR3 protein is CSASRSGETQYF.

The rearrangement joins TRBV6-6 to TRBJ1-1. Germline CDR1 is MNHNY and CDR2 is SVGAGI (reference sequence). CDR3 length equals 14 residues. CDR3 amino acids: CASSYLDLSTEAFF.

The V and J genes are TRBV6-1 and TRBJ2-1; TCRdb indicates TRBD1, and absent DNA this call remains unverified. The CDR3 extends over 16 amino acids. Germline CDR1 MNHNS, CDR2 SASEGT. CDR3 residues: CASSRTSVGAYNEQFF.

V usage is TRBV12-3 or TRBV12-4 and J usage is TRBJ2-7; there is no DNA to check the TCRdb D call of TRBD2. The CDR3 runs to 12 residues. The chain's CDR3 is CASSAGPGEQYF.

This chain joins TRBV15 and TRBJ2-4. CDR1 and CDR2 (germline): LNHNV, YYDKDF (reference sequence). The CDR3 is 15 amino acids. CDR3 loop: CATSRLLDKKNIQYF. The full variable domain, with the rest looked up from reference TRBV15 and TRBJ2-4, is DAMVIQNPRYQVTQFGKPVTLSCSQTLNHNVMYWYQQKSSQAPKLLFHYYDKDFNNEADTPDNFQSRRPNTSFCFLDIRSPGLGDTAMYLCATSRLLDKKNIQYFGAGTRLSVL.

The chain has TRBV5-6 and TRBJ1-2. The CDR3 length is 12 residues. From germline, CDR1 is SGHDT and CDR2 YYEEEE. CDR3 region: CASSLVLYGYTF.

The chain employs TRBV30 and TRBJ2-3; TCRdb calls TRBD2, which cannot be checked without DNA. Germline-derived CDR1 and CDR2 are GTSNPN and SVGIG (reference sequence). The CDR3 is made up of 14 amino acids. CDR3 in amino acids: CAWRRAVSTDTQYF.

The gene calls are TRBV27 and TRBJ2-1; without DNA, the TCRdb call of TRBD2 cannot be checked. From germline, CDR1 is MNHEY and CDR2 SMNVEV (reference sequence). The CDR3 is 17 residues long. The CDR3: CASSFRTSGRLYNEQFF.

The chain employs TRBV29-1 and TRBJ1-4; TCRdb gives TRBD1 as the D gene, but with no DNA this cannot be confirmed. This CDR3 region has 13 residues. Germline V lookup: CDR1 SQVTM, CDR2 ANQGSEA. CDR3: CSVTGTGGGKLFF.

The chain has TRBV15 and TRBJ1-2. There are 16 residues in the CDR3. In germline, CDR1 is LNHNV, CDR2 YYDKDF (reference sequence). CDR3: CATSREGLGSLYGYTF.

This rearrangement joins TRBV20-1 to TRBJ1-5; TCRdb lists TRBD1, though no DNA is available to test this call. The CDR3 covers 13 residues. Germline-derived CDR1 and CDR2 are DFQATT and SNEGSKA (reference sequence). The CDR3 is CSAGQGYSQPQHF.

This rearrangement joins TRBV5-1 to TRBJ2-1; TCRdb indicates TRBD1, and absent DNA this call remains unverified. In germline, CDR1 is SGHRS, CDR2 YFSETQ. This CDR3 spans 14 amino acids. CDR3 in amino acids: CASSLDGRGYEQFF.

The chain recombines TRBV29-1 with TRBJ2-1; no DNA is available, so the TRBD1 call from TCRdb remains unchecked. The CDR3 loop spans 14 amino acids. Germline CDR1 reads SQVTM; CDR2 reads ANQGSEA. The CDR3 spells CSVGPRTGGTEQFF.

J is TRBJ1-1 and V is TRBV4-1. Germline V CDR1 and CDR2: MGHRA, YSYEKL. The CDR3 totals 15 residues. The CDR3 sequence is CASSQDNTANTEAFF.